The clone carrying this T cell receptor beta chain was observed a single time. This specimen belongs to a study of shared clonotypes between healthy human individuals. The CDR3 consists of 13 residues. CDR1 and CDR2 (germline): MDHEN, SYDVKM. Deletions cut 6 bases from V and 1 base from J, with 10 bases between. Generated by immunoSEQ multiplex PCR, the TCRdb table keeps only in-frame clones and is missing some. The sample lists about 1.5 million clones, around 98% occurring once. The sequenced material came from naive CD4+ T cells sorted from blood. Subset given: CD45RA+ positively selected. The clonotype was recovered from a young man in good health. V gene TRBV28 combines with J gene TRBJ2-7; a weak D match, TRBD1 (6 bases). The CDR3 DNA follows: TGTGCCAGCAGCAACGGACAGTCCTACGAGCAGTACTTC. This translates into CASSNGQSYEQYF.